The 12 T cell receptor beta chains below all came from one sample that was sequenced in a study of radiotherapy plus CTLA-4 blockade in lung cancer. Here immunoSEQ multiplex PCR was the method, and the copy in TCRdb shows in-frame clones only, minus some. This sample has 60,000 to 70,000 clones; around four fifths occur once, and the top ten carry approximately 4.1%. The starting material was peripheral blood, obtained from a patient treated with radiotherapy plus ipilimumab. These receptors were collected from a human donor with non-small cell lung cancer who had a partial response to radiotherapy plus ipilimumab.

DNA for the CDR3: TGTGCCAGCAGCCCGTGGGCTAGCGGCTACGAGCAGTACTTC. This encodes CASSPWASGYEQYF. The chain recombines TRBV4-2 with TRBJ2-7; TRBD2 aligns across 7 bases. This CDR3 spans 14 amino acids. Germline assignment: CDR1 LGHNA and CDR2 YNFKEQ. The ends lost 4 bases at V and 3 bases at J; junction bases unmatched: 6.

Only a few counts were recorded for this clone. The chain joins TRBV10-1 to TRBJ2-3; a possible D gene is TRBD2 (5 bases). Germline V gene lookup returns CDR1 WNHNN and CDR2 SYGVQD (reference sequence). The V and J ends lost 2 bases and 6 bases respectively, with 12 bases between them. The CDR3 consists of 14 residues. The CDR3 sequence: CASSEIGSRDTQYF. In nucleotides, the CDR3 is TGCGCCAGCAGTGAGATTGGGAGCAGGGATACGCAGTATTTT.

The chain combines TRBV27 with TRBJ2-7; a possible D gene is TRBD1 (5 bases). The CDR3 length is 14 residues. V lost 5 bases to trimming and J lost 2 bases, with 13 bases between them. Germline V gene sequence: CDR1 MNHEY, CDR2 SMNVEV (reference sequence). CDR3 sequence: CASSLRQSPYEQYF. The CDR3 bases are TGTGCCAGCAGTCTTCGACAGAGTCCCTACGAGCAGTACTTC.

The CDR3 DNA follows: TGTGCCAGCAGTTTCCCAGGCCACAATCAGCCCCAGCATTTT. Residues: CASSFPGHNQPQHF. This sequence joins TRBV28 and TRBJ1-5; no clear D gene. The germline CDR1 and CDR2 sequences are MDHEN and SYDVKM. Trimming took off 3 bases at V and 3 bases at J, with 9 bases between the two ends. This CDR3 has 14 residues.

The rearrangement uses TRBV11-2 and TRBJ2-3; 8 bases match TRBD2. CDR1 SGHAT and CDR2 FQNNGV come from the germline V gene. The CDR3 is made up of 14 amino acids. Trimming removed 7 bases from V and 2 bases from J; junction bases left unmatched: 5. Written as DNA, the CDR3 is TGTGCCAGCATAACGGGAGGGATCACAGATACGCAGTATTTT. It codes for CASITGGITDTQYF.

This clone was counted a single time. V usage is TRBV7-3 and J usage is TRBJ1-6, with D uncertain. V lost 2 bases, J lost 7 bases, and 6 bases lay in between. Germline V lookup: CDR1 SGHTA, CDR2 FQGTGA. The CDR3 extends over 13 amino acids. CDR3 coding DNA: TGTGCCAGCAGCTTAGCACAGAATTCACCCCTCCACTTT. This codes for CASSLAQNSPLHF.

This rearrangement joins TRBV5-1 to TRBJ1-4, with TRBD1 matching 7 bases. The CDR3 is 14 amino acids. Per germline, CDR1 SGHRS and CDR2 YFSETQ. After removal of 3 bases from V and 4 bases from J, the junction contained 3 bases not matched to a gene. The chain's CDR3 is CASSWGQINEKLFF. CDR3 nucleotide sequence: TGCGCCAGCAGCTGGGGACAGATTAATGAAAAACTGTTTTTT.

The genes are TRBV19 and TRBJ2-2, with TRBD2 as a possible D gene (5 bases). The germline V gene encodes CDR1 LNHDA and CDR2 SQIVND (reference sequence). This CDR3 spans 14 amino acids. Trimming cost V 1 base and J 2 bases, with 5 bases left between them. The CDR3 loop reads CASSIAGNTGELFF. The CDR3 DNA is TGTGCCAGTAGTATAGCGGGAAACACCGGGGAGCTGTTTTTT.

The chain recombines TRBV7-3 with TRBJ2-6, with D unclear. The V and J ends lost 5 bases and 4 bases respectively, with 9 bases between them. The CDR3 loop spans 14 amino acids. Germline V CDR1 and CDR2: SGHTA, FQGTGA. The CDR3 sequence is CASSPRRGANVLTF. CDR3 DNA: TGTGCCAGCAGCCCTAGAAGGGGGGCCAACGTCCTGACTTTC.

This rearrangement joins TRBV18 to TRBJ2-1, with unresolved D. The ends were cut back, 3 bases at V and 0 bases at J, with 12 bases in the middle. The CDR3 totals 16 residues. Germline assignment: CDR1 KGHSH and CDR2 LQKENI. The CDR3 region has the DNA TGTGCCAGCTCACCGCCCTTCACTACCTCCTACAATGAGCAGTTCTTC. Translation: CASSPPFTTSYNEQFF.

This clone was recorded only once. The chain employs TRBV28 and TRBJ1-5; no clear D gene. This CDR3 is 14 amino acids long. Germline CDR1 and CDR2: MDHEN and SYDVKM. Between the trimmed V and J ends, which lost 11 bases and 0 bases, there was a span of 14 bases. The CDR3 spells CALGRGVSNQPQHF. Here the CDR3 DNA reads TGTGCCTTAGGGCGGGGTGTTAGCAATCAGCCCCAGCATTTT.

The CDR3 DNA sequence: TGTGCCAGCAGTCGCCGGGACAGCTATGGCTACACCTTC. Translating it yields CASSRRDSYGYTF. V gene TRBV6-1 combines with J gene TRBJ1-2; 7 bases are a match to TRBD1. With V trimmed by 5 bases and J by 4 bases, 4 bases remained unmatched. The CDR3 runs to 13 residues. CDR1 and CDR2 (germline): MNHNS, SASEGT.